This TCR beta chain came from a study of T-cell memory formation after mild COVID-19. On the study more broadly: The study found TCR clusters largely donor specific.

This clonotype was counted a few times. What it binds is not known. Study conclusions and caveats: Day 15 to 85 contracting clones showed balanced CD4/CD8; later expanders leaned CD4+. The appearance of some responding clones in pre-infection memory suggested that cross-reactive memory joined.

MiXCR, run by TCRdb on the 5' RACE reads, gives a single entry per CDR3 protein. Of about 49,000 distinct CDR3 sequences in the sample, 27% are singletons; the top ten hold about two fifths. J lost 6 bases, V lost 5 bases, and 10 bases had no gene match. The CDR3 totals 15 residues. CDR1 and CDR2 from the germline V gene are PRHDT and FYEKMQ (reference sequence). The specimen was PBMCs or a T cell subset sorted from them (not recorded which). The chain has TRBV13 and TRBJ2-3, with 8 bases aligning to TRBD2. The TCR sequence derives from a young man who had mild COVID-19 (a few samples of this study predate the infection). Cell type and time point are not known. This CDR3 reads CASSPTGGGPDTQYF. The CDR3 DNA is TGTGCCAGCAGCCCGACGGGGGGGGGCCCCGATACGCAGTATTTT.